Listed below are T cell receptor beta chains from one sample, sequenced in a study of blood T cell repertoires in COVID-19. TCRdb keeps only in-frame clones here, not all; method: immunoSEQ multiplex PCR. There are over 150,000 clones in the sample; around 90% occur only once, and 2% to 2.5% lies in the top ten. Sequenced material: PBMCs or T cells enriched from blood (not recorded which). The receptors originated from a woman younger than 45 who had recovered from COVID-19. Each CDR3 is given with its conserved first and last residue. The order of the fields is clone size, V gene, J gene, D gene, CDR3 protein, CDR3 DNA. The D gene is left open where the match is weak. Clone size is not always given. Where it is, it says once, few, many or a class for expanded clones.

>once|TRBV7-2|TRBJ2-1|TRBD2
CASSASGTRVNEQFF
TGTGCCAGCAGCGCGTCCGGGACTAGGGTAAATGAGCAGTTCTTC
>.|TRBV7-8|TRBJ2-2|.
CASNLLRTGELFF
TGTGCCAGCAACTTACTGCGCACCGGGGAGCTGTTTTTT
>.|TRBV18|TRBJ1-4|TRBD1
CASSPTGTVYEKLFF
TGTGCCAGCTCACCCACCGGGACAGTTTATGAAAAACTGTTTTTT
>.|TRBV2|TRBJ1-2|.
CASTEQQTYGYTF
TGTGCCAGCACCGAACAGCAGACCTATGGCTACACCTTC
>.|TRBV6-5|TRBJ2-1|TRBD1
CASSRTGWDEQFF
TGTGCCAGCAGTAGGACAGGTTGGGATGAGCAGTTCTTC
>.|TRBV7-9|TRBJ2-7|.
CASSLGGGTYEQYF
TGTGCCAGCAGCTTAGGCGGCGGAACCTACGAGCAGTACTTC
>.|TRBV7-2|TRBJ1-3|.
CASSLTGNTIYF
TGTGCCAGCAGCTTAACAGGAAACACCATATATTTT
>.|TRBV6-5|TRBJ2-1|.
CASNRVAGNYNEQFF
TGTGCCAGCAACCGTGTGGCAGGAAACTACAATGAGCAGTTCTTC
>few|TRBV15|TRBJ2-3|TRBD2
CATSRDRVAGGTDTQYF
TGTGCCACCAGCAGAGATCGGGTAGCGGGGGGGACAGATACGCAGTATTTT
>.|TRBV19|TRBJ1-1|.
CASSPGSTEAFF
TGTGCCAGTAGTCCTGGCTCCACTGAAGCTTTCTTT
>.|TRBV19|TRBJ2-5|TRBD1
CASRRHSGQGVEETQYF
TGTGCCAGTCGTCGACACTCCGGACAGGGTGTGGAAGAGACCCAGTACTTC
>.|TRBV6-5|TRBJ2-7|.
CASSHSGLKSSYEQYF
TGTGCCAGCAGTCACTCGGGACTGAAGAGCTCCTACGAGCAGTACTTC
>.|TRBV15|TRBJ2-5|.
CATMTGPAQETQYF
TGTGCCACTATGACAGGCCCAGCGCAAGAGACCCAGTACTTC
>.|TRBV24-1|TRBJ1-4|.
CATSSYRDEKLFF
TGTGCCACCAGTTCCTACAGGGACGAAAAACTGTTTTTT
>once|TRBV15|TRBJ2-5|TRBD1
CATSTPGQGAETQYF
TGTGCCACCAGCACCCCGGGACAGGGGGCCGAGACCCAGTACTTC
>.|TRBV27|TRBJ2-3|.
CASSLRGEGTDTQYF
TGTGCCAGCAGTTTACGCGGGGAAGGCACAGATACGCAGTATTTT
>.|TRBV21-1|TRBJ1-4|.
CASPGQERTNEKLFF
TGTGCCAGCCCGGGACAGGAAAGGACTAATGAAAAACTGTTTTTT
>.|TRBV2|TRBJ2-3|TRBD2
CASSDPGLAVDTQYF
TGTGCCAGCAGTGACCCGGGACTAGCGGTAGATACGCAGTATTTT
>.|TRBV27|TRBJ2-7|.
CASSYHGPGYEQYF
TGTGCCAGCAGTTATCACGGCCCCGGGTACGAGCAGTACTTC
>.|TRBV28|TRBJ2-3|.
CATTSGDLYSDTQYF
TGTGCCACCACATCCGGGGATTTATACTCAGATACGCAGTATTTT
>.|TRBV9|TRBJ1-2|TRBD1
CASSLLSDRVLGYTF
TGTGCCAGCAGCCTCTTATCGGACAGGGTATTAGGCTACACCTTC
>.|TRBV5-1|TRBJ1-1|.
CASSLLAGAQLNTEAFF
TGCGCCAGCAGCTTATTGGCGGGGGCTCAGCTGAACACTGAAGCTTTCTTT
>once|TRBV2|TRBJ2-7|TRBD2
CASSSLAGGVYEQYF
TGTGCCAGCAGCTCTCTAGCGGGAGGGGTCTACGAGCAGTACTTC
>.|TRBV12-3/TRBV12-4|TRBJ1-6|.
CASNRADSPLHF
TGTGCCAGCAACAGGGCGGATTCACCCCTCCACTTT
>.|TRBV19|TRBJ1-3|.
CASSIDRGSGNTIYF
TGTGCCAGTAGTATAGACAGGGGATCTGGAAACACCATATATTTT
>.|TRBV3-1/TRBV3-2|TRBJ2-7|.
CASSQDQGYEQYF
TGTGCCAGCAGCCAAGATCAGGGCTACGAGCAGTACTTC
>.|TRBV11-3|TRBJ2-3|TRBD2
CASMAGGTDTQYF
TGTGCCAGCATGGCGGGGGGCACAGATACGCAGTATTTT
>.|TRBV21-1|TRBJ2-7|.
CASSNYSSRQGDGYEQYF
TGTGCCAGCAGCAATTACAGCTCTAGACAGGGTGATGGGTACGAGCAGTACTTC
>.|TRBV7-9|TRBJ1-2|.
CASSFSQNGYTF
TGTGCCAGCAGCTTCTCACAGAACGGCTACACCTTC
>.|TRBV7-6|TRBJ2-2|TRBD2
CASSLMTSGHLNTGELFF
TGTGCCAGCAGCTTAATGACTAGCGGACACCTGAACACCGGGGAGCTGTTTTTT
>.|TRBV3-1/TRBV3-2|TRBJ1-5|.
CASSLASGIHYQPQHF
TGTGCCAGCAGCCTAGCCTCAGGGATCCACTATCAGCCCCAGCATTTT
>.|TRBV7-8|TRBJ2-1|TRBD2
CASSLTSGSKNEQFF
TGTGCCAGCAGCTTAACTAGCGGGAGTAAAAATGAGCAGTTCTTC
>.|TRBV11-3|TRBJ2-7|.
CASSDGQISEQYF
TGTGCCAGCAGCGATGGACAGATCAGCGAGCAGTACTTC
>.|TRBV5-1|TRBJ1-2|TRBD1
CASSPEGTGGYTF
TGCGCCAGCAGCCCCGAAGGGACAGGTGGCTACACCTTC
>.|TRBV11-2|TRBJ1-2|TRBD1
CASNRDRLANYGYTF
TGTGCCAGCAACCGGGACAGGTTAGCTAACTATGGCTACACCTTC